This T cell receptor beta chain is drawn from a study of cytomegalovirus exposure and HLA in healthy donors. General study findings and limits: Later analysis reportedly placed an Asian-associated ancestry cluster below the approximately 730-donor mean in N-insertions.

60 Vbeta and 13 Jbeta primers were used in PCR. Using immunoSEQ multiplex PCR, the repertoire was profiled, and TCRdb retains in-frame clones only, with some absent. The sample carries 95,000 to 110,000 clones, approximately 64% recorded once. With regard to this clone: The antigen remains undetermined.

The CDR3 sequence is 13 residues long. Looked up from germline, CDR1 is SGDLS and CDR2 is YYNGEE. Trimming shortened V by 2 bases and J by 9 bases, and 12 bases separated the two germline ends. The source material was PBMCs. The receptor's source is a woman aged 50 to 60 in good health and CMV-seronegative. This chain connects TRBV9 to TRBJ2-1; perhaps TRBD2 as D (5 bases). For the CDR3, the DNA is TGTGCCAGCAGCGTGTCGGGGTTGGGTGAGCAGTTCTTC. Translation gives CASSVSGLGEQFF.